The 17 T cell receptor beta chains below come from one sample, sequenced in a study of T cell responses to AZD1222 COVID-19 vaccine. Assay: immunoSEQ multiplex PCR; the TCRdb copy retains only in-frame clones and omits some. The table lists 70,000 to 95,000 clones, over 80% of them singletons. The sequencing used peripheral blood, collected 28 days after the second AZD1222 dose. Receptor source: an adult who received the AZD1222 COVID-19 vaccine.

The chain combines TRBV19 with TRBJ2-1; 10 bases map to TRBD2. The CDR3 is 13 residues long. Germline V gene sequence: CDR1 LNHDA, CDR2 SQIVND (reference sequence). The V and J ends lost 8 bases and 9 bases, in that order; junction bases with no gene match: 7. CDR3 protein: CASGPTSGFEQFF. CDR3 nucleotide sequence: TGTGCCAGTGGCCCGACTAGCGGGTTTGAGCAGTTCTTC.

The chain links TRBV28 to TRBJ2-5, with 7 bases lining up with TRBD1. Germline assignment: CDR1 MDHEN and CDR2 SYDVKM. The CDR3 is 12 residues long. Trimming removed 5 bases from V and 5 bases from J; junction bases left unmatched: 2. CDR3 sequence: CASSIQGETQYF. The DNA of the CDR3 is TGTGCCAGCAGTATACAGGGGGAGACCCAGTACTTC.

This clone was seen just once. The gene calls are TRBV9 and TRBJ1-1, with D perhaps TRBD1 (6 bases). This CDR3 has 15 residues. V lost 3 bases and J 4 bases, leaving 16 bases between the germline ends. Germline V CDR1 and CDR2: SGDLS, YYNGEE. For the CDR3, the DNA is TGTGCCAGCAGCGGGTCGTCGGGGGCGCTCACTGAAGCTTTCTTT. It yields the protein CASSGSSGALTEAFF. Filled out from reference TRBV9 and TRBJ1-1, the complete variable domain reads DSGVTQTPKHLITATGQRVTLRCSPRSGDLSVYWYQQSLDQGLQFLIQYYNGEERAKGNILERFSAQQFPDLHSELNLSSLELGDSALYFCASSGSSGALTEAFFGQGTRLTVV.

The CDR3 coding sequence is TGTGCCAGCAGCCCAACAGGGGATAACTATGGCTACACCTTC. It codes for CASSPTGDNYGYTF. The chain links TRBV7-3 to TRBJ1-2; 7 bases map to TRBD1. The CDR3 runs 14 residues. The V gene's germline CDR1 is SGHTA and CDR2 FQGTGA. J gave up 1 base and V 5 bases, and 4 bases lay outside the gene matches.

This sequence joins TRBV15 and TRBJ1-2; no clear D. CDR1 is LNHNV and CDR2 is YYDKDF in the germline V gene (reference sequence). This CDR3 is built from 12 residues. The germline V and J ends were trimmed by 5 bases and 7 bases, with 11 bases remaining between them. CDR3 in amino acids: CATSLRRVGYTF. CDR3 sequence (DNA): TGTGCCACCAGCCTTCGGAGGGTTGGCTACACCTTC.

CDR3 DNA sequence: TGTGCCAGCAGTGAATTTGCCAGCACAGATACGCAGTATTTT. Residues: CASSEFASTDTQYF. The chain joins TRBV25-1 to TRBJ2-3; no clear D. Germline V lookup: CDR1 MGHDK, CDR2 SYGVNS. CDR3 length: 14 residues. V lost 1 base, J lost 0 bases, and 5 bases lay in between.

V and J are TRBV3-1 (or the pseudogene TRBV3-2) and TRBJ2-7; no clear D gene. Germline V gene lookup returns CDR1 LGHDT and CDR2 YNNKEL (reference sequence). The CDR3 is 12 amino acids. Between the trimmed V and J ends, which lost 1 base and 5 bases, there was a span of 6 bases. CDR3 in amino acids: CASSQVKNEQYF. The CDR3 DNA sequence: TGTGCCAGCAGCCAAGTTAAAAACGAGCAGTACTTC.

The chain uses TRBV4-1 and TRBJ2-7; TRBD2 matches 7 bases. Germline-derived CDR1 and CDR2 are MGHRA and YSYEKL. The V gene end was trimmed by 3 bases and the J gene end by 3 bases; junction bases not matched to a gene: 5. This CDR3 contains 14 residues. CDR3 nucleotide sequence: TGCGCCAGCAGCCAGGGCCGCGGGAGCTACGAGCAGTACTTC. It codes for CASSQGRGSYEQYF.

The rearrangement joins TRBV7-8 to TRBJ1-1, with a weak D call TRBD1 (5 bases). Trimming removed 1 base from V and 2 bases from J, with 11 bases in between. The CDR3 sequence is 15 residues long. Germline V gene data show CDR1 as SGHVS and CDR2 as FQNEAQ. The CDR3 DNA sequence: TGTGCCAGCAGCTTAGTCGACAGTCGAAACACTGAAGCTTTCTTT. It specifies CASSLVDSRNTEAFF. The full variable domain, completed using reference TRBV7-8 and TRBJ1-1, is GAGVSQSPRYKVAKRGQDVALRCDPISGHVSLFWYQQALGQGPEFLTYFQNEAQLDKSGLPSDRFFAERPEGSVSTLKIQRTQQEDSAVYLCASSLVDSRNTEAFFGQGTRLTVV.

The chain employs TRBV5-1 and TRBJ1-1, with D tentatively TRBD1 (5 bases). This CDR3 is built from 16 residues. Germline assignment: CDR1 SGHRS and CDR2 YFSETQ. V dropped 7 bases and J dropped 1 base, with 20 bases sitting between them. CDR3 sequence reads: CASLPLISGQNTEAFF. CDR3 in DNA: TGCGCCAGCCTCCCTCTAATTTCCGGACAGAACACTGAAGCTTTCTTT. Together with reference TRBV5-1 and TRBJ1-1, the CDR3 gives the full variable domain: KAGVTQTPRYLIKTRGQQVTLSCSPISGHRSVSWYQQTPGQGLQFLFEYFSETQRNKGNFPGRFSGRQFSNSRSEMNVSTLELGDSALYLCASLPLISGQNTEAFFGQGTRLTVV.

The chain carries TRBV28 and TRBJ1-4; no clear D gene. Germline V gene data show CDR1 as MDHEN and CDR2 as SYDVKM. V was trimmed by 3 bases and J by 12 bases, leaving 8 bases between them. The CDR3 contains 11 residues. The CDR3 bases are TGTGCCAGCAGTTTGGGGAGGGAACTGTTTTTT. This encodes CASSLGRELFF.

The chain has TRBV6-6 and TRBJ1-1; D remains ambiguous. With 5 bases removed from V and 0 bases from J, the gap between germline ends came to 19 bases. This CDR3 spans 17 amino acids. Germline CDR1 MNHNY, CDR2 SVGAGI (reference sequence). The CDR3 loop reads CASSRRALEGMNTEAFF. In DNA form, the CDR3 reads TGTGCCAGCAGTCGCCGAGCTTTGGAGGGAATGAACACTGAAGCTTTCTTT.

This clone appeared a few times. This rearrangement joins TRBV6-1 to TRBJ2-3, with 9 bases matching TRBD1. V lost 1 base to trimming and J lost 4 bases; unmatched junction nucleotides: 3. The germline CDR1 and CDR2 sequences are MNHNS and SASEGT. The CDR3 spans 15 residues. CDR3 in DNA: TGTGCCAGCAGTGAAGGGGGACAGGGTTCAGATACGCAGTATTTT. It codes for CASSEGGQGSDTQYF.

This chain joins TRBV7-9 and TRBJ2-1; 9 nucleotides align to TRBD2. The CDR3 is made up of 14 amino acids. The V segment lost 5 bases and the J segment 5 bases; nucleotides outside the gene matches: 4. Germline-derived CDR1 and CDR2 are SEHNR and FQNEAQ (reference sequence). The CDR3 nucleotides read TGTGCCAGCAGCCTGGGACTAGCTCACAATGAGCAGTTCTTC. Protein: CASSLGLAHNEQFF.

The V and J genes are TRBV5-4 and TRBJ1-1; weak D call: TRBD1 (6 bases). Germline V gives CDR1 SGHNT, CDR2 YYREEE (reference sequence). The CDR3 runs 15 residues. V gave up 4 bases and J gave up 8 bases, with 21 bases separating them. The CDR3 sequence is CASSQGWSLRTEAFF. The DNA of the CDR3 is TGTGCCAGCAGCCAGGGGTGGTCTTTGAGGACAGAAGCTTTCTTT. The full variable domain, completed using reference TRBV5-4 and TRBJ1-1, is ETGVTQSPTHLIKTRGQQVTLRCSSQSGHNTVSWYQQALGQGPQFIFQYYREEENGRGNFPPRFSGLQFPNYSSELNVNALELDDSALYLCASSQGWSLRTEAFFGQGTRLTVV.

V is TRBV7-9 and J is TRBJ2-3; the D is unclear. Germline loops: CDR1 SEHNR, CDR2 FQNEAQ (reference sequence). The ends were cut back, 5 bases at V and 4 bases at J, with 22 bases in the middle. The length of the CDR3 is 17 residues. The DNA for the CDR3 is TGTGCCAGCAGCCCAAAAAGGGTCCGTGACCGTGCAGATACGCAGTATTTT. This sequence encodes CASSPKRVRDRADTQYF.

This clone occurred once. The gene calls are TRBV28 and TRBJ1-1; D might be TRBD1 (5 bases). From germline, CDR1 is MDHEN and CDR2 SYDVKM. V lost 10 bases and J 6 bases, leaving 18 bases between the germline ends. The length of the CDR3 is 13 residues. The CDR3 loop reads CATRTSGHSEAFF. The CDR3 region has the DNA TGTGCCACCCGCACTTCTGGACATTCTGAAGCTTTCTTT.